Listed below are T cell receptor beta chains from one sample, sequenced in a study of blood T cell repertoires in COVID-19. Assay used: immunoSEQ multiplex PCR; TCRdb lists only in-frame clones, some missing. The table has fewer than 350,000 clones, roughly nine tenths seen once. Sequencing was performed on peripheral blood. Source of these receptors: a woman in her twenties or thirties with COVID-19, enrolled during active disease. The CDR3 runs from the conserved cysteine through the conserved F or W. The D gene is left open where the match is weak. Some rows have no size entry. The others give once, few or many, or a class for an expanded clone.

TRBJ2-7	.	.	TRBV5-4	TGTGCCAGCAGCTTGGGGTCTCCCAGGGTTCGAACCGAGCAGTACTTC	CASSLGSPRVRTEQYF
TRBJ1-4	.	.	TRBV7-9	TGTGCCAGCAGCTTATCCGGGGAACTGTTTTTT	CASSLSGELFF
TRBJ1-2	.	.	TRBV6-5	TGTGCCAGCAGTTACGACGCGACAGCCTATGGCTACACCTTC	CASSYDATAYGYTF
TRBJ2-1	.	.	TRBV5-4	TGTGCCAGAGGGAGCGCCCCGGGCAATGAGCAGTTCTTC	CARGSAPGNEQFF
TRBJ2-5	TRBD2	.	TRBV27	TGTGCCAGCCCAAACGCAGCGGGGGGACGAGTGACCCAGTACTTC	CASPNAAGGRVTQYF
TRBJ1-2	.	.	TRBV6-4	TGTGCCAGCAGTGAAGGCCAGGAGGACTATGGCTACACCTTC	CASSEGQEDYGYTF
TRBJ2-7	.	.	TRBV28	TGTGCCAGCAGCGACACAGGGAGCTCCTACGAGCAGTACTTC	CASSDTGSSYEQYF
TRBJ2-7	.	.	TRBV28	TGTGCCAGCAGTTTAAGGAGCGGTTCGGGCGAGCAGTACTTC	CASSLRSGSGEQYF
TRBJ2-5	TRBD2	.	TRBV3-1/TRBV3-2	TGTGCCAGCAGCCCCTCCGGGAGCGGGGGGTTTCAAGAGACCCAGTACTTC	CASSPSGSGGFQETQYF
TRBJ1-5	TRBD1	.	TRBV2	TGTGCCAGCAGTGAAGTGGGACAGGGGTGGCAGCCCCAGCATTTT	CASSEVGQGWQPQHF
TRBJ2-5	TRBD2	.	TRBV5-8	TGTGCCAGCAGCGGGACTAGCGGGGGGACCCAGTACTTC	CASSGTSGGTQYF
TRBJ2-3	.	.	TRBV10-2	TGCGCCAGCAGTCCTATGGCAGATACGCAGTATTTT	CASSPMADTQYF
TRBJ2-1	TRBD2	few	TRBV15	TGTGCCACCAGCGACTTTAGCGGGGGGTTCTACAATGAGCAGTTCTTC	CATSDFSGGFYNEQFF
TRBJ2-3	TRBD1	.	TRBV3-1/TRBV3-2	TGTGCCAGCAGTTTATGGACAGGACTGGGGAGCACAGATACGCAGTATTTT	CASSLWTGLGSTDTQYF
TRBJ2-2	.	.	TRBV5-1	TGCGCCAGCAGCTTGCGGGGGTCCGGGGAGCTGTTTTTT	CASSLRGSGELFF
TRBJ1-3	TRBD1	once	TRBV2	TGTGCCAGCAGCGCCCAATTGACAGGGAGTGGAAACACCATATATTTT	CASSAQLTGSGNTIYF
TRBJ1-2	TRBD1	.	TRBV6-5	TGTGCCAGCAGCCCCGACAGGGGGAACTATGGCTACACCTTC	CASSPDRGNYGYTF
TRBJ2-1	.	.	TRBV3-1/TRBV3-2	TGTGCCAGCAGCCAAGGGGTTTACAGGCTACTCTACAATGAGCAGTTCTTC	CASSQGVYRLLYNEQFF
TRBJ1-2	.	.	TRBV11-2	TGTGCCAGCAGCTTAGATCGACAGTTTAACTATGGCTACACCTTC	CASSLDRQFNYGYTF
TRBJ1-1	.	.	TRBV4-1	TGCGCCAGCAGCCAAGGGACTACACTGAACACTGAAGCTTTCTTT	CASSQGTTLNTEAFF
TRBJ2-7	.	.	TRBV29-1	TGCAGCGCGATCGACAGCGACTCCTACGAGCAGTACTTC	CSAIDSDSYEQYF
TRBJ1-1	.	.	TRBV7-9	TGTGCCAGCAGCTTAGCGCCCCCGGGCACTGAAGCTTTCTTT	CASSLAPPGTEAFF
TRBJ1-2	.	.	TRBV6-1	TGTGCCAGCAGTGAATCTATAGGCTACACCTTC	CASSESIGYTF
TRBJ1-5	.	.	TRBV18	TGTGCCAGCTCACCGTCCGGGGGTAATCAGCCCCAGCATTTT	CASSPSGGNQPQHF
TRBJ2-1	TRBD1	.	TRBV19	TGTGCCAGTATGCCCCGGGACAGGGTCTACAATGAGCAGTTCTTC	CASMPRDRVYNEQFF
TRBJ2-7	.	.	TRBV19	TGTGCCAGTAGTTCGCCCCGGGACACAACCTACGAGCAGTACTTC	CASSSPRDTTYEQYF
TRBJ2-3	.	.	TRBV5-1	TGCGCCAGCAGCCCTAACCCGAGGGATACGCAGTATTTT	CASSPNPRDTQYF
TRBJ1-1	.	.	TRBV2	TGTGCCAGCAGTGTAGGGAAGGGCGGGGGCACTGAAGCTTTCTTT	CASSVGKGGGTEAFF
TRBJ1-2	.	.	TRBV7-9	TGTGCCAGCAGCTTAGAACAGGAGTCACCCTACACCTTC	CASSLEQESPYTF
TRBJ1-3	.	.	TRBV11-2	TGTGCCAGCAGCGAAACAACGGGAAACACCATATATTTT	CASSETTGNTIYF
TRBJ2-7	TRBD1	.	TRBV6-4	TGTGCCAGCAGTTCGGACAGGGCGGGAGAGCAGTACTTC	CASSSDRAGEQYF
TRBJ1-1	TRBD1	.	TRBV18	TGTGCCAGCTCCCAACCATATCTAGGGACAGGGGGCTCCAGTGGGACTGAAGCTTTCTTT	CASSQPYLGTGGSSGTEAFF
TRBJ2-2	.	.	TRBV4-1	TGCGCCAGCAGCCACTCATCGGGATTCTTCGCAGGCGGGGAGCTGTTTTTT	CASSHSSGFFAGGELFF
TRBJ2-6	.	.	TRBV27	TGTGCCAGCAGTTCAGGACTGCATTGGGCCAACGTCCTGACTTTC	CASSSGLHWANVLTF
TRBJ1-3	.	.	TRBV18	TGTGCCAGCTCACGAGCGGGAGACTCTGGAAACACCATATATTTT	CASSRAGDSGNTIYF
TRBJ2-3	.	.	TRBV3-1/TRBV3-2	TGTGCCAGCAGCCAGGACAGTACGGGCACAGATACGCAGTATTTT	CASSQDSTGTDTQYF
TRBJ2-7	TRBD1	.	TRBV5-1	TGCGCCAGCAGCTTAAGGGACAGAGGATACGAGCAGTACTTC	CASSLRDRGYEQYF
TRBJ1-5	TRBD1	.	TRBV5-1	TGCGCCAGCAGCCCGACAGGGGTGGAAGGCCAGCCCCAGCATTTT	CASSPTGVEGQPQHF
TRBJ2-1	.	.	TRBV5-1	TGCGCCAGCAGCGTCGGGGGGAACAGGGTTAATCTCGACAATGAGCAGTTCTTC	CASSVGGNRVNLDNEQFF
TRBJ1-4	TRBD1	.	TRBV6-1	TGTGCCAGCAGTGAATATGGGGACAGGTCAATGGGAGATGAAAAACTGTTTTTT	CASSEYGDRSMGDEKLFF
TRBJ2-7	.	few	TRBV7-9	TGTGCCAGCAGCTACCAGGTGGCAGGCGAGCAGTACTTC	CASSYQVAGEQYF
TRBJ1-2	.	.	TRBV6-5	TGTGCCAGCAGTTACTCGCGGGGTAATGGCTACACCTTC	CASSYSRGNGYTF
TRBJ1-2	.	.	TRBV5-4	TGTGCCAGCAGCTTTAACATTGAGAGGAAGGATGGCTACACCTTC	CASSFNIERKDGYTF
TRBJ2-7	.	.	TRBV27	TGTGCCAGCAGTTCAGGGGACCTCCCGGACCCCTACGAGCAGTACTTC	CASSSGDLPDPYEQYF
TRBJ2-3	TRBD1	.	TRBV9	TGTGCCAGCACCAATAATCCAGAATCCAGGGGGACAGATACGCAGTATTTT	CASTNNPESRGTDTQYF
TRBJ2-5	TRBD2	.	TRBV12-5	TGTGCTAGTGGGCTGGCGGGGGGCTCGTACCAAGAGACCCAGTACTTC	CASGLAGGSYQETQYF
TRBJ1-1	TRBD1	.	TRBV25-1	TGTGCCAGCAGTCCCGGACAGGGAGTCACTGAAGCTTTCTTT	CASSPGQGVTEAFF
TRBJ2-7	.	.	TRBV2	TGTGCCAGCAGTGGTCGGGCAGGGACATTCTACGAGCAGTACTTC	CASSGRAGTFYEQYF
TRBJ1-2	.	.	TRBV6-5	TGTGCCAGCAGTTACACCGAGGGGGGGCTAAGCGGCTACACCTTC	CASSYTEGGLSGYTF
TRBJ1-5	.	.	TRBV7-6	TGTGCCAGCAGCTTTCCCGCCACCAGGGTACAGGGTGAGGGCCAGCCCCAGCATTTT	CASSFPATRVQGEGQPQHF
TRBJ2-1	.	.	TRBV19	TGTGCCAGTAGTAAACAGGGCTATGAGCAGTTCTTC	CASSKQGYEQFF
TRBJ1-2	.	.	TRBV15	TGTGCCACCAGCAGGGTTGACAGAAACTATGGCTACACCTTC	CATSRVDRNYGYTF
TRBJ1-2	.	.	TRBV29-1	TGCAGCGTAGAATCAGACAGGTCCTATGGCTACACCTTC	CSVESDRSYGYTF
TRBJ1-5	TRBD1	once	TRBV19	TGTGCCAGTAGTGGGACAGTTGCTCAGCCCCAGCATTTT	CASSGTVAQPQHF